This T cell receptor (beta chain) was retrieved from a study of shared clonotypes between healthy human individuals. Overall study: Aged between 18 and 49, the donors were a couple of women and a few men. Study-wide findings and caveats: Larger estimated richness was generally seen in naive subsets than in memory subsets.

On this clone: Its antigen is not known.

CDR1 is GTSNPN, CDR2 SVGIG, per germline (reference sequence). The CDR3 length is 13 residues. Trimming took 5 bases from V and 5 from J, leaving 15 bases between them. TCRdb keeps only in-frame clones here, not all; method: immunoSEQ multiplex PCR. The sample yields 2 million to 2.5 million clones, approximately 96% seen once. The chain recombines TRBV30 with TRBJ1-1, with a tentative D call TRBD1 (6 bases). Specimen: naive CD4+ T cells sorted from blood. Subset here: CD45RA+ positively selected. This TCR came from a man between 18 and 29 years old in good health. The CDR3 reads CAWVDSGHTEAFF. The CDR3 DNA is TGTGCCTGGGTTGACTCGGGACATACTGAAGCTTTCTTT.